This TCR beta chain was obtained from a study of T-cell reconstitution after alpha-beta-depleted transplantation in children. Study-level points and caveats: Most T-cell counts and diversity one year after the transplant came from T cells that were newly produced. Expanded clones from the graft, numbering several hundred, reportedly supplied alpha-beta T cells about two months after transplant.

The CDR3 is 16 amino acids. V lost 4 bases, J lost 6 bases, and 22 bases lay in between. The germline gives CDR1 LGHDT, CDR2 YNNKEL (reference sequence). Library preparation (for TCRbeta) was performed with unique molecular identifiers. TCRdb used MiXCR to reprocess the PCR reads, holding one entry per CDR3 protein. Of around 450,000 distinct CDR3 sequences in the sample, roughly a tenth were seen once. This clonotype showed up many times. No antigen is known for it. The sequence derives from a child aged 2-15 years with inherited bone marrow failure, due to receive a stem cell transplant. Sequenced material: PBMCs, taken before TCRalphabeta/CD19-depleted stem cell transplant. The chain has TRBV3-1 and TRBJ2-7, with a possible D match to TRBD2 (5 bases). The CDR3: CASSPGLTPTLFEQYF. The CDR3 nucleotides are TGTGCCAGCAGCCCTGGACTCACCCCTACGCTTTTCGAGCAGTACTTC.